The T cell receptor (beta chain) under discussion was sequenced for a study of control samples from healthy donors and cancer patients. Using immunoSEQ multiplex PCR, the repertoire was profiled, and TCRdb retains in-frame clones only, with some absent. Among tens of thousands of clones listed, approximately 88% were seen once. V lost 8 bases to trimming and J lost 7 bases, with 12 bases between them. The germline gives CDR1 LNHDA, CDR2 SQIVND (reference sequence). The CDR3 has 12 amino acids. The clonotype originates from a man in his 70s with lung cancer. The chain couples TRBV19 to TRBJ2-1, with D perhaps TRBD1 or TRBD2 (5 bases each). Sequenced: PBMCs. CDR3 in amino acids: CASCTGGNEQFF. The CDR3 bases are TGTGCCAGTTGCACTGGGGGAAATGAGCAGTTCTTC.